The T cell receptor (beta chain) under discussion was sequenced for a study of T cell responses to AZD1222 COVID-19 vaccine. Study-wide results and limits: Reports say nearly half of spike-specific TCRs go after unmutated variant regions.

Clones were sequenced by immunoSEQ multiplex PCR, and TCRdb holds only the in-frame ones, with some missing. The table has about 120,000 clones, about 85% seen once. In the case of this clone: As yet, its antigen is unknown.

The specimen was peripheral blood, collected on day 0 of AZD1222 vaccination. This clonotype originated in an adult in good health.

CDR3 nucleotides: TGCAGTGCTAGTAATTCTAGCGGGGGTTTTCGGAACATTCAGTACTTC. This translates into CSASNSSGGFRNIQYF. The chain employs TRBV20-1 and TRBJ2-4; TRBD2 matches at 10 bases. The CDR3 is 16 residues long. Germline loops: CDR1 DFQATT, CDR2 SNEGSKA (reference sequence). The trim removed 3 bases at V and 7 bases at J, leaving 12 bases unmatched.